The 11 T cell receptor beta chains below were found in one sample sequenced in a study of blood T cell repertoires in COVID-19. Only in-frame clones appear in the TCRdb table, and some are missing; sequencing was by immunoSEQ multiplex PCR. The sample yields some 160,000 clones, 80% seen once. The specimen sequenced was peripheral blood. The origin of the receptors is a man aged 65-85 years with active or convalescent COVID-19.

This clone has only a few counts. The V and J genes are TRBV2 and TRBJ1-4, with no clear D. V was pared by 2 bases and J by 6 bases, with 13 bases between. The CDR3 has 15 amino acids. Looked up from germline, CDR1 is SNHLY and CDR2 is FYNNEI. CDR3 DNA: TGTGCCAGCAGTGAATTCATGGGTGAGGATGAAAAACTGTTTTTT. This encodes CASSEFMGEDEKLFF. Full variable domain (missing parts from reference TRBV2 and TRBJ1-4): EPEVTQTPSHQVTQMGQEVILRCVPISNHLYFYWYRQILGQKVEFLVSFYNNEISEKSEIFDDQFSVERPDGSNFTLKIRSTKLEDSAMYFCASSEFMGEDEKLFFGSGTQLSVL.

The V and J genes are TRBV2 and TRBJ2-1; maybe TRBD2 (5 bases). The CDR3 consists of 15 residues. V was clipped by 0 bases and J by 5 bases, with 11 bases between them. Looked up from germline, CDR1 is SNHLY and CDR2 is FYNNEI. The CDR3 nucleotides read TGTGCCAGCAGTGAAGCGCTAGCCGCGGACAATGAGCAGTTCTTC. It translates to CASSEALAADNEQFF. The full variable domain, completed using reference TRBV2 and TRBJ2-1, is EPEVTQTPSHQVTQMGQEVILRCVPISNHLYFYWYRQILGQKVEFLVSFYNNEISEKSEIFDDQFSVERPDGSNFTLKIRSTKLEDSAMYFCASSEALAADNEQFFGPGTRLTVL.

V and J are TRBV21-1 and TRBJ1-3. TRBV21-1 is tagged as a pseudogene. The CDR3 contains 18 residues. The CDR3 loop is CASSKDLGEDVAGNTIYF. The CDR3 nucleotides are TGTGCCAGCAGCAAGGATTTGGGGGAGGACGTGGCCGGAAACACCATATATTTT.

The V gene is TRBV28, the J gene TRBJ2-2; the D gene is possibly TRBD1 (6 bases). CDR1 MDHEN and CDR2 SYDVKM come from the germline V gene. Trimming took off 5 bases at V and 4 bases at J, with 14 bases between the two ends. The CDR3 totals 15 residues. The CDR3 DNA sequence: TGTGCCAGCAGTGTCCCCAGGGGTGGCACCGGGGAGCTGTTTTTT. Translation: CASSVPRGGTGELFF.

This clone was seen only once. The genes are TRBV5-5 and TRBJ2-3, with TRBD2 matching over 7 bases. Germline-derived CDR1 and CDR2 are SGHKS and YYEKEE (reference sequence). The V segment lost 4 bases and the J segment 1 base; nucleotides outside the gene matches: 12. The CDR3 sequence is 17 residues long. The CDR3 DNA is TGTGCCAGCAGCATAACTTTGGGGGGAGGGCGCACAGATACGCAGTATTTT. It codes for CASSITLGGGRTDTQYF.

The chain is built from TRBV6-5 and TRBJ1-1; D remains ambiguous. V was cut by 2 bases and J by 7 bases, with 5 bases left in between. The CDR3 runs to 11 residues. Germline loops: CDR1 MNHEY, CDR2 SVGAGI. This CDR3 is CASSYGIEAFF. CDR3 DNA sequence: TGTGCCAGCAGTTACGGCATTGAAGCTTTCTTT.

This clone was counted a few times. This chain uses TRBV5-1 with TRBJ1-2, with TRBD1 matching 7 bases. The CDR3 totals 17 residues. Germline V gene sequence: CDR1 SGHRS, CDR2 YFSETQ. Trimming cost V 0 bases and J 6 bases; bases outside gene matches: 14. The CDR3 DNA reads as TGCGCCAGCAGCTTGGGAGGGACAGACGGGGTTGTGAATGGCTACACCTTC. The encoded protein is CASSLGGTDGVVNGYTF. Looking up the rest from reference TRBV5-1 and TRBJ1-2 gives the full variable domain: KAGVTQTPRYLIKTRGQQVTLSCSPISGHRSVSWYQQTPGQGLQFLFEYFSETQRNKGNFPGRFSGRQFSNSRSEMNVSTLELGDSALYLCASSLGGTDGVVNGYTFGSGTRLTVV.

This clone was picked up a small number of times. The V gene is TRBV2, the J gene TRBJ1-2; the match to TRBD1 covers 8 bases. The CDR3 is 13 amino acids. The junction had 6 bases not matched to a gene; V was cut back by 4 bases and J by 8 bases. The germline CDR1 and CDR2 sequences are SNHLY and FYNNEI. This chain's CDR3 is CASSGTGKVGYTF. The CDR3 DNA reads TGTGCCAGCAGTGGGACAGGGAAAGTCGGCTACACCTTC.

The V and J genes are TRBV6-5 and TRBJ1-5; 8 bases fit TRBD1. Germline CDR1 MNHEY, CDR2 SVGAGI. V lost 6 bases and J lost 5; bases outside the gene matches: 0. The CDR3 sequence is 12 residues long. DNA of the CDR3: TGTGCCAGCAGGACAGGGGATCAGCCCCAGCATTTT. Residues: CASRTGDQPQHF.

The chain recombines TRBV7-9 with TRBJ1-1, with TRBD1 matching 7 bases. Germline trimming cut 0 bases from V and 11 bases from J; bases unmatched to any gene: 3. Germline CDR1 reads SEHNR; CDR2 reads FQNEAQ (reference sequence). This CDR3 spans 12 amino acids. The CDR3 bases are TGTGCCAGCAGCTTAGCAGGGACAGTTGCTTTCTTT. Translation gives CASSLAGTVAFF.

This chain joins TRBV19 and TRBJ1-5; 7 bases are shared with TRBD1. The CDR3 consists of 15 residues. The ends lost 5 bases at V and 7 bases at J; junction bases unmatched: 11. The germline CDR1 and CDR2 sequences are LNHDA and SQIVND (reference sequence). This CDR3 reads CASSFETGSRQPQHF. The CDR3 bases are TGTGCCAGTAGTTTCGAGACAGGGAGTCGACAGCCCCAGCATTTT. The whole variable domain, remainder taken from reference TRBV19 and TRBJ1-5, is DGGITQSPKYLFRKEGQNVTLSCEQNLNHDAMYWYRQDPGQGLRLIYYSQIVNDFQKGDIAEGYSVSREKKESFPLTVTSAQKNPTAFYLCASSFETGSRQPQHFGDGTRLSIL.